Each of the 20 T cell receptor beta chains below was sequenced from the same sample in a study of T cell repertoires in cytomegalovirus infection. TCRdb passed the reads through MiXCR, listing each CDR3 protein once. The sample contains hundreds of thousands of distinct CDR3 sequences, 35% to 45% of which appear only once. Sequencing input: PBMCs. Source of these receptors: a human donor in good health (CMV status not recorded). Some clones in this sample may be carry-over from other donors' samples.

This clonotype was detected a few times. The V and J genes are TRBV7-9 and TRBJ2-1; D unresolved. Per the germline V gene, CDR1 is SEHNR and CDR2 is FQNEAQ (reference sequence). V was shortened by 0 bases and J by 3 bases, with 9 bases between the two germline ends. The CDR3 spans 15 residues. CDR3 nucleotide sequence: TGTGCCAGCAGCTTAGCGGGGAATTACTACAATGAGCAGTTCTTC. It yields the protein CASSLAGNYYNEQFF.

The rearrangement uses TRBV20-1 and TRBJ1-1; tentatively, D is TRBD1 (6 bases). The germline V gene encodes CDR1 DFQATT and CDR2 SNEGSKA (reference sequence). The CDR3 is 12 amino acids. CDR3 DNA sequence: TGCAGCCCCCGAGGGGGGAACACTGAAGCTTTCTTT. Protein sequence: CSPRGGNTEAFF.

This clonotype was picked up a small number of times. This sequence joins TRBV19 and TRBJ1-2, with D tentatively TRBD1 (5 bases). The length of the CDR3 is 15 residues. CDR1 LNHDA and CDR2 SQIVND come from the germline V gene (reference sequence). Trimming shortened V by 4 bases and J by 0 bases, and 12 bases separated the two germline ends. The CDR3 loop is CASSRDGTTNYGYTF. CDR3 coding DNA: TGTGCCAGTAGTAGAGACGGGACCACTAACTATGGCTACACCTTC.

A single count supports this clonotype. The chain uses TRBV6-5 and TRBJ2-4, with TRBD2 matching 7 bases. Per germline, CDR1 MNHEY and CDR2 SVGAGI. V shed 6 bases, J shed 0 bases, and the junction held 8 bases outside the gene matches. CDR3 length: 16 amino acids. CDR3 sequence reads: CASSPGGGLAKNIQYF. CDR3 sequence (DNA): TGTGCCAGCAGCCCTGGGGGGGGGTTAGCCAAAAACATTCAGTACTTC.

The rearrangement links TRBV5-5 to TRBJ2-5, with 13 bases that match TRBD2. The CDR3 is 17 amino acids. J gave up 2 bases and V 0 bases, and 4 bases lay outside the gene matches. Per germline, CDR1 SGHKS and CDR2 YYEKEE (reference sequence). CDR3 residues: CASSLAPTSGGQETQYF. In DNA, the CDR3 is TGTGCCAGCAGCTTGGCTCCGACTAGCGGGGGGCAAGAGACCCAGTACTTC.

The chain uses TRBV6-6 and TRBJ2-7; TRBD1 matches at 8 bases. This CDR3 has 14 amino acids. Per the germline V gene, CDR1 is MNHNY and CDR2 is SVGAGI (reference sequence). V trimming: 4 bases; J trimming: 4 bases; junction bases outside the gene matches: 6. The CDR3: CASSLIQGGYEQYF. The CDR3 DNA reads TGTGCCAGCAGTTTAATACAGGGGGGTTACGAGCAGTACTTC.

The chain couples TRBV20-1 to TRBJ1-2, with a possible D match to TRBD1 (6 bases). Germline CDR1 is DFQATT and CDR2 is SNEGSKA (reference sequence). Trimming stripped 0 bases from V and 0 bases from J, with 8 bases between. The CDR3 runs 14 residues. CDR3: CSAREGTPNYGYTF. CDR3 bases: TGCAGTGCTAGAGAGGGGACACCTAACTATGGCTACACCTTC.

This clonotype has more than one count but fewer than ten. This chain uses TRBV5-4 with TRBJ2-7; D unclear. Germline CDR1 is SGHNT and CDR2 is YYREEE (reference sequence). This CDR3 is built from 13 residues. V lost 0 bases and J lost 7, with 11 bases in between. CDR3 DNA sequence: TGTGCCAGCAGCTTGGTTCTGGGTGCGGAGCAGTACTTC. Its translation is CASSLVLGAEQYF. Filled out from reference TRBV5-4 and TRBJ2-7, the complete variable domain reads ETGVTQSPTHLIKTRGQQVTLRCSSQSGHNTVSWYQQALGQGPQFIFQYYREEENGRGNFPPRFSGLQFPNYSSELNVNALELDDSALYLCASSLVLGAEQYFGPGTRLTVT.

This clonotype occurred a few times. The chain joins TRBV11-2 to TRBJ1-2; D unclear. Deletions cut 4 bases from V and 6 bases from J, with 12 bases between. The CDR3 length is 13 residues. CDR1 and CDR2 from the germline V gene are SGHAT and FQNNGV. The CDR3 spells CASSSASGNGYTF. The DNA of the CDR3 is TGTGCCAGCAGCTCAGCCTCGGGGAATGGCTACACCTTC.

This clonotype showed up many times. The rearrangement uses TRBV19 and TRBJ1-1, with TRBD1 as a possible D gene (5 bases). The CDR3 spans 18 residues. Deletions cut 3 bases from V and 4 bases from J, with 24 bases between. Germline lookup yields CDR1 LNHDA and CDR2 SQIVND (reference sequence). The CDR3 region is CASSIKAVQEGPGTEAFF. The DNA of the CDR3 is TGTGCCAGTAGTATCAAGGCTGTCCAGGAGGGACCAGGCACTGAAGCTTTCTTT.

The chain employs TRBV7-8 and TRBJ2-6, with 10 bases identical to TRBD1. Looked up from germline, CDR1 is SGHVS and CDR2 is FQNEAQ. V gave up 5 bases and J gave up 4 bases; unmatched junction bases: 11. CDR3 length: 18 residues. Written as DNA, the CDR3 is TGTGCCAGCAGCGCCGGCGGGACAGGGGAACAGGGGGCCAACGTCCTGACTTTC. Its protein is CASSAGGTGEQGANVLTF.

The rearrangement links TRBV28 to TRBJ2-7; D might be TRBD2 (6 bases). The CDR3 runs 19 residues. CDR1 MDHEN and CDR2 SYDVKM come from the germline V gene. The V and J ends lost 1 base and 6 bases respectively, with 28 bases between them. CDR3 amino acids: CASSLFRASARMFLSEQYF. CDR3 bases: TGTGCCAGCAGTTTATTCAGGGCTAGCGCGAGAATGTTTTTGTCCGAGCAGTACTTC.

A word on this clonotype: The conserved phenylalanine or tryptophan is not found at the CDR3 terminus, so this likely reflects a read error. This chain joins TRBV6-8 and TRBJ2-1; D gene unclear. V gave up 6 bases and J gave up 5 bases, with 11 bases separating them. Germline CDR1 reads MNHGY; CDR2 reads SAAAGT. The CDR3 has 13 residues. CDR3 DNA sequence: TGTGCCAGCAGGACGGACCTTAACAATGAGCAGTTCGTC. As protein: CASRTDLNNEQFV.

This clonotype was found once. The V call is TRBV6-1, the J call TRBJ2-4; no firm D call. Germline CDR1 is MNHNS and CDR2 is SASEGT. Trimming took 9 bases from V and 0 from J, leaving 3 bases between them. The CDR3 consists of 11 residues. CDR3 DNA: TGTGCCAGACTAGCCAAAAACATTCAGTACTTC. Its protein product is CARLAKNIQYF.

In its sample, this clonotype was seen a few times. The chain employs TRBV19 and TRBJ2-5; tentative D call: TRBD1 (6 bases). V was pared by 7 bases and J by 4 bases, with 19 bases between. Germline V gene lookup returns CDR1 LNHDA and CDR2 SQIVND (reference sequence). This CDR3 region has 15 residues. The CDR3, as DNA: TGTGCCAGTAACCCGGGACACCCCATCGGAGAGACCCAGTACTTC. Translating gives CASNPGHPIGETQYF.

This clonotype has only a few counts. The genes are TRBV6-2 or TRBV6-3 and TRBJ2-5; D call uncertain. V was trimmed by 0 bases and J by 5 bases, leaving 13 bases between them. Germline V gene sequence: CDR1 MNHEY, CDR2 SVGEGT. The CDR3 sequence is 15 residues long. CDR3 amino acids: CASSYSSRVSETQYF. The CDR3 DNA reads TGTGCCAGCAGTTACTCGAGTCGCGTTTCGGAGACCCAGTACTTC.

J is TRBJ1-1 and V is TRBV19; D is undetermined. V shed 9 bases and J shed 1 base, with 9 bases lying between them. The CDR3 has 12 residues. The germline gives CDR1 LNHDA, CDR2 SQIVND (reference sequence). In DNA form, the CDR3 reads TGTGCCAGCTTAACACGGAACACTGAAGCTTTCTTT. Protein product: CASLTRNTEAFF.

This clonotype was observed a few times. The rearrangement uses TRBV7-2 and TRBJ2-3, with D tentatively TRBD2 (6 bases). The CDR3 covers 15 residues. V lost 4 bases, J lost 4 bases, and 15 bases lay in between. The V gene's germline CDR1 is SGHTA and CDR2 FQGNSA. The CDR3 DNA sequence: TGTGCCAGCAGCTACCAGGGAGGTGGGGCAGATACGCAGTATTTT. Its protein is CASSYQGGGADTQYF.

This chain links TRBV15 with TRBJ1-4; unclear D gene. CDR1 is LNHNV and CDR2 is YYDKDF in the germline V gene (reference sequence). Deletions cut 0 bases from V and 7 bases from J, with 15 bases between. This CDR3 contains 16 residues. The CDR3 sequence: CATSRDQRARAEKLFF. CDR3 nucleotide sequence: TGTGCCACCAGCAGAGATCAGAGGGCGCGGGCTGAAAAACTGTTTTTT. The full variable domain, its missing parts supplied by reference TRBV15 and TRBJ1-4, is DAMVIQNPRYQVTQFGKPVTLSCSQTLNHNVMYWYQQKSSQAPKLLFHYYDKDFNNEADTPDNFQSRRPNTSFCFLDIRSPGLGDTAMYLCATSRDQRARAEKLFFGSGTQLSVL.

This clonotype was counted only a few times. The CDR3 loop reads CASSSGLGRTGELFF. The CDR3 bases are TGTGCCAGCAGCTCCGGACTTGGGCGGACCGGGGAGCTGTTTTTT. The chain has TRBV11-2 and TRBJ2-2; possible D gene TRBD2, 5 bases. The germline V gene has CDR1 SGHAT and CDR2 FQNNGV. V gave up 4 bases and J gave up 5 bases, with 14 bases separating them. The CDR3 runs to 15 residues.